These T cell receptor beta chains were read from a single sample in a study of molecular identifiers for immune sequencing clone quantification. MiXCR, applied by TCRdb to the PCR reads, yields one record per CDR3 protein. Here the sample spans about 640,000 distinct CDR3 sequences, 15% to 20% being singletons. Sequencing was done on a sample of naive CD8+ T cells from blood, with Jurkat cell RNA spiked in. The receptor set was obtained from a human donor in good health. Some libraries in this study had Jurkat cell RNA spiked in. Both conserved end residues are trimmed from each CDR3. The D gene is left open where the match is weak.

D: -
V: TRBV4-2
CDR3: ASSPLPSAPYEQY

D: -
V: TRBV11-2
CDR3: ASSLYRQISSYNEQF

D: -
V: TRBV28
CDR3: ASSLQGQYYEQY

D: -
V: TRBV3-1
CDR3: ASGPPLDTDTQY

D: TRBD1
V: TRBV7-9
CDR3: ASNPSRGTGNYNEQF

D: TRBD1
V: TRBV27
CDR3: ASSSMGQDYYGYT

D: -
V: TRBV12-3/TRBV12-4
CDR3: ASSTDRVDTQY

D: -
V: TRBV18
CDR3: ASSPPRAKRKEVTDTQY

D: -
V: TRBV12-3/TRBV12-4
CDR3: ASSLFFGSNQPQH

D: TRBD2
V: TRBV9
CDR3: ASSSWTSAYGTDTQY

D: TRBD2
V: TRBV14
CDR3: ASSQDVGTSGTDTQY

D: TRBD2
V: TRBV14
CDR3: ASSHKLAGPNSYNEQF

D: -
V: TRBV7-2
CDR3: ASSFAGVDTQY

D: TRBD1
V: TRBV27
CDR3: ASSPWGQGSSPLH

D: TRBD1
V: TRBV13
CDR3: ASSSSGTGAYNQPQH